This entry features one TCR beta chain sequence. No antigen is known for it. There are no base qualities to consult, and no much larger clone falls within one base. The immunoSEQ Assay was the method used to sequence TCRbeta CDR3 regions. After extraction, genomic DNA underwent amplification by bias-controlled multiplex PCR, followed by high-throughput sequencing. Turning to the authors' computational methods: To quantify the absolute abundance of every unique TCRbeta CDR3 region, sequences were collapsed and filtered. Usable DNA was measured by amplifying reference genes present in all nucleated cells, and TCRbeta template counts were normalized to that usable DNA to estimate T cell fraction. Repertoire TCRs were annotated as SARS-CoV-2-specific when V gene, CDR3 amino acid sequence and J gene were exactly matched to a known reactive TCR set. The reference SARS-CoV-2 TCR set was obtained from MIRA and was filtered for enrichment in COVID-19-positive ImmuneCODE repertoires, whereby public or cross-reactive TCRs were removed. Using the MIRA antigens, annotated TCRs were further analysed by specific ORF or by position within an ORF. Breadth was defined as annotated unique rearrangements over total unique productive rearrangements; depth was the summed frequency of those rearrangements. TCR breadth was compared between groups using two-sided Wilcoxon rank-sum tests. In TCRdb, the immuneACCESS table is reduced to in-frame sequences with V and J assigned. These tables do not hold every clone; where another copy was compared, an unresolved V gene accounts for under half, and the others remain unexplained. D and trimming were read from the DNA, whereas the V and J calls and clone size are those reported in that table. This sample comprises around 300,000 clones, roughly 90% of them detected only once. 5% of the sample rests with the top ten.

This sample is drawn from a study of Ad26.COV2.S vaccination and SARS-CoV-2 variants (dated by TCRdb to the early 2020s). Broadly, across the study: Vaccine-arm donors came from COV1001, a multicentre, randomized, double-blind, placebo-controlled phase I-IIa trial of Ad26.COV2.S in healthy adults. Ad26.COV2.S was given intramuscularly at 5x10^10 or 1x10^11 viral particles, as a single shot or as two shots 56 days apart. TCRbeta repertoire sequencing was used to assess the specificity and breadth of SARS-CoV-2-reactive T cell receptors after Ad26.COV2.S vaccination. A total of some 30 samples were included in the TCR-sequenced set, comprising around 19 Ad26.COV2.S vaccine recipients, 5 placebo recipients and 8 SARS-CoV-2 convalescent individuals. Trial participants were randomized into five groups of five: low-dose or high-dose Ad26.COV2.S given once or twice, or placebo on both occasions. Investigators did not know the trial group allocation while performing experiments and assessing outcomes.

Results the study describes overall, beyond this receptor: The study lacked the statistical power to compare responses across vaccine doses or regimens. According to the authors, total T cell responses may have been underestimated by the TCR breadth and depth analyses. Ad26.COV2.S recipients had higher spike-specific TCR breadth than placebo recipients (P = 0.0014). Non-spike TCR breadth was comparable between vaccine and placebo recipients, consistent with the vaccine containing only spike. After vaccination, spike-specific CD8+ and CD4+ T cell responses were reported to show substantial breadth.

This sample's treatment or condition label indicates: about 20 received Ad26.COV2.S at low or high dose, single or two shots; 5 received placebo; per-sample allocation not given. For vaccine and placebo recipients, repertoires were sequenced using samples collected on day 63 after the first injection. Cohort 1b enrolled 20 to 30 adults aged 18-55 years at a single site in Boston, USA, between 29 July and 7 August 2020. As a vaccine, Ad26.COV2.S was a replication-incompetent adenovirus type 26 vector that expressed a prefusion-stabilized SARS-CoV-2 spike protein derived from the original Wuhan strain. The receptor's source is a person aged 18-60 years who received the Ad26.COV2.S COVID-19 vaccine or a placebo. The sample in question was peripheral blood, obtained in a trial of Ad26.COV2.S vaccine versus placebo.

Here is the DNA: TGCGCCAGCAGCTTGGAGCTAGCGGGAGAATACAATGAGCAGTTCTTC. This encodes CASSLELAGEYNEQFF. This sequence uses TRBV5-1 and TRBJ2-1, and 10 junctional nucleotides match TRBD2. After removal of 0 bases from V and 4 bases from J, the junction retains 4 bases not matched to a gene. The germline V gene provides CDR1 SGHRS and CDR2 YFSETQ. The CDR3 has 16 amino acids, counting the end cysteine and phenylalanine. Only the CDR3 region is kept as DNA, spanning 48 bases read in frame from base 1.